The rows below give T cell receptor beta chains drawn from one sample of a study of blood T cell repertoires in COVID-19. Sequencing was performed with immunoSEQ multiplex PCR; in TCRdb, only in-frame clones are kept and a portion is missing. The sample includes 150,000 to 200,000 clones, about 87% of them seen just once. The sequenced sample consisted of peripheral blood. The receptors come from a middle-aged man with active or convalescent COVID-19. CDR3s include the opening cysteine and the closing phenylalanine or tryptophan. The order of the fields is V gene, J gene, D gene, CDR3 length, clone size, CDR3 DNA, CDR3 protein. The D gene is left open where the match is weak. Some rows mark clone size as missing; the rest say once, few, many or name a class of expanded clone.

TRBV18	TRBJ1-2	TRBD1	16	-	TGTGCCAGCTCACCCGGGACAGGGGCCGCGGTTTGGGGCTACACCTTC	CASSPGTGAAVWGYTF
TRBV27	TRBJ2-6	TRBD2	17	-	TGTGCCAGCCTCGGGAGGGACAAAACCTCTGGGGCCAACGTCCTGACTTTC	CASLGRDKTSGANVLTF
TRBV19	TRBJ1-3	-	14	-	TGTGCCAGTCTAAACCTTTTCTCTGGAAACACCATATATTTT	CASLNLFSGNTIYF
TRBV21-1	TRBJ1-3	-	18	-	TGTGCCAGCAGCCCCCTAAGTCGGGGTTCCTTCTCTGGAAACACCATATATTTT	CASSPLSRGSFSGNTIYF
TRBV7-3	TRBJ2-2	TRBD1	14	-	TGTGCCAGCAGCTCCTCAACAGGGGGTGGGGAGCTGTTTTTT	CASSSSTGGGELFF
TRBV28	TRBJ2-2	TRBD2	15	-	TGTGCCAGCACCCCGGGGGGGTCGAACACCGGGGAGCTGTTTTTT	CASTPGGSNTGELFF
TRBV7-9	TRBJ1-2	-	12	-	TGTGCCAGCAGCTTAGCGGAGTATGGCTACACCTTC	CASSLAEYGYTF
TRBV4-2	TRBJ2-3	TRBD2	19	-	TGTGCCAGCAGCCAGGCGACGGGACTAGCGGGGGGGCTCTGGGATACGCAGTATTTT	CASSQATGLAGGLWDTQYF
TRBV9	TRBJ2-7	TRBD2	14	-	TGTGCCAGCAGTCGTAGCGGGGGGTGGAACGAGCAGTACTTC	CASSRSGGWNEQYF
TRBV6-5	TRBJ2-2	-	15	-	TGTGCCAGCAGTTACTTACAGGGGAACACCGGGGAGCTGTTTTTT	CASSYLQGNTGELFF
TRBV19	TRBJ2-1	-	16	-	TGTGCCAGTAGTATAGCTTTAGAACGGTCCTACAATGAGCAGTTCTTC	CASSIALERSYNEQFF
TRBV11-2	TRBJ1-2	-	13	once	TGTGCCAGCAGCTTAGAAGCAGGGCTCGGCTACACCTTC	CASSLEAGLGYTF
TRBV2	TRBJ1-2	-	13	-	TGTGCCAGCAGCCGCGGACAGCGAGGGGGCTACACCTTC	CASSRGQRGGYTF
TRBV7-7	TRBJ1-3	TRBD1	15	few	TGTGCTAGCGCGGAGGGACAGGGCTCTGGAAACACCATATATTTT	CASAEGQGSGNTIYF
TRBV4-3	TRBJ2-7	TRBD1	16	-	TGCGCCAGCAGCCAAGCTTGGACAGGGGTACAAAACGAGCAGTACTTC	CASSQAWTGVQNEQYF
TRBV9	TRBJ1-1	-	14	-	TGTGCCAGCAGCGCCCGGACAGCGAACACTGAAGCTTTCTTT	CASSARTANTEAFF
TRBV6-1	TRBJ2-7	-	13	-	TGTGCCAGCAGTGAGACAAGCTCCTACGAGCAGTACTTC	CASSETSSYEQYF
TRBV9	TRBJ1-1	TRBD1	15	-	TGTGCCAGCAGCGTATCTGGTGGACAGGGGACCGAAGCTTTCTTT	CASSVSGGQGTEAFF
TRBV6-5	TRBJ1-1	-	14	-	TGTGCCAGCAGTTACACACCCTTTAACACTGAAGCTTTCTTT	CASSYTPFNTEAFF
TRBV27	TRBJ2-7	-	16	once	TGTGCCAGCAGTTTATTGGCACCCAGGGGTTCCTACGAGCAGTACTTC	CASSLLAPRGSYEQYF
TRBV12-3/TRBV12-4	TRBJ2-7	TRBD1	13	-	TGTGCCAGCAGGGGGGACAGTCCCTCGGAGCAGTACTTC	CASRGDSPSEQYF
TRBV25-1	TRBJ1-6	TRBD1	13	-	TGTGCCAGCCTGGGACAGAGTTTTTCACCCCTCCACTTT	CASLGQSFSPLHF
TRBV25-1	TRBJ1-2	-	14	-	TGTGCCAGCAGTGAATTGACGAGGGGGAAGGGCTACACCTTC	CASSELTRGKGYTF
TRBV12-3/TRBV12-4	TRBJ1-5	-	12	-	TGTGCCAGCAGTTTGACGGGGCAGCCCCAGCATTTT	CASSLTGQPQHF
TRBV30	TRBJ1-1	-	14	once	TGTGCCTGGAGGGGCGGGCCTCCGAACACTGAAGCTTTCTTT	CAWRGGPPNTEAFF
TRBV10-3	TRBJ1-1	-	14	once	TGTGCCATCACCACGACAGGAAGTAACACTGAAGCTTTCTTT	CAITTTGSNTEAFF
TRBV7-2	TRBJ2-7	TRBD2	15	-	TGTGCCAGCAGGAGTAGGACTAGCGGGGTCTACGAGCAGTACTTC	CASRSRTSGVYEQYF
TRBV3-1/TRBV3-2	TRBJ1-2	-	13	-	TGTGCCAGCAGGGGGCCGGGTCGCTATGGCTACACCTTC	CASRGPGRYGYTF
TRBV19	TRBJ1-3	-	11	-	TGTGCCTCCCGATGGCGAAACACCATATATTTT	CASRWRNTIYF
TRBV9	TRBJ2-2	TRBD1	15	-	TGTGCCAGCCGCTCGGGACAGGGGGCGGCCGGGGAGCTGTTTTTT	CASRSGQGAAGELFF
TRBV9	TRBJ2-7	-	15	-	TGTGCCAGCAGCGTAGGCGGGGCGACATCCTACGAGCAGTACTTC	CASSVGGATSYEQYF